Following are 18 T cell receptor beta chains from one sample sequenced in a study of blood T cells in healthy people across ages. For the second PCR, which ran for about 6 to 11 cycles, a sample-barcoded 5' primer and a J-beta primer mix were used. TCRdb fed the 5' RACE reads into MiXCR, producing one record per CDR3 protein. The sample has about 640,000 distinct CDR3 sequences, about 53% seen once. What was sequenced was blood. The receptors come from a man aged 60 to 75 in good health.

The J gene is TRBJ2-5, the V gene TRBV20-1; TRBD2 might be the D (5 bases). Per the germline V gene, CDR1 is DFQATT and CDR2 is SNEGSKA (reference sequence). This CDR3 contains 14 residues. The V end was cut by 4 bases, the J end by 1 base, with 13 bases between. The CDR3 protein is CSAKEEYLQETQYF. CDR3 in DNA: TGCAGTGCTAAGGAGGAGTATCTCCAAGAGACCCAGTACTTC.

On this clonotype itself: A much larger clone lies one base from this, so it may be a read error. The chain combines TRBV29-1 with TRBJ2-7; D is unclear. The J call is doubtful: the DNA matches TRBJ2-1 better. The length of the CDR3 is 11 residues. The germline V gene has CDR1 SQVTM and CDR2 ANQGSEA. CDR3 nucleotide sequence: TGCAGCGTTTCTCAGCGACACGAGCAGTTCTTC. Its translation: CSVSQRHEQFF.

This clonotype occurred once. The chain has TRBV29-1 and TRBJ2-3; perhaps D is TRBD1 or TRBD2 (5 bases each). Germline lookup yields CDR1 SQVTM and CDR2 ANQGSEA. With 7 bases removed from V and 2 bases from J, the gap between germline ends came to 16 bases. This CDR3 has 14 amino acids. The CDR3 reads CSAAGGRNTDTQYF. The DNA of the CDR3 is TGCAGCGCTGCTGGGGGACGTAACACAGATACGCAGTATTTT.

This sequence joins TRBV2 and TRBJ2-7; possibly TRBD1 for D (6 bases). The CDR3 is 17 amino acids. The germline V gene encodes CDR1 SNHLY and CDR2 FYNNEI. Trimming shortened V by 1 base and J by 2 bases, and 18 bases separated the two germline ends. The DNA of the CDR3 is TGTGCCAGCAGTGAAGGGTTGGGTGTGGACAGCCCCTACGAGCAGTACTTC. Translating it yields CASSEGLGVDSPYEQYF.

The rearrangement uses TRBV5-4 and TRBJ1-2; tentative D call: TRBD1 (5 bases). Trimming removed 0 bases at V and 5 bases at J, with 14 bases between. CDR3 size: 15 residues. Germline V gene lookup returns CDR1 SGHNT and CDR2 YYREEE (reference sequence). This CDR3 reads CASSLAGRERYGYTF. The CDR3, as DNA: TGTGCCAGCAGCTTGGCCGGCAGGGAGAGATATGGCTACACCTTC.

Here the CDR3 DNA reads TGTGCCACCAGCAGAGATGTTAACAGGCTCCGAGCCAACGTCCTGACTTTC. As protein: CATSRDVNRLRANVLTF. The chain recombines TRBV15 with TRBJ2-6; D may be TRBD1 (5 bases). The germline CDR1 and CDR2 sequences are LNHNV and YYDKDF (reference sequence). The V end was cut by 0 bases, the J end by 7 bases, with 16 bases between. The CDR3 loop spans 17 amino acids.

This chain uses TRBV2 with TRBJ1-4; 7 nucleotides agree with TRBD1. The length of the CDR3 is 12 residues. The germline CDR1 and CDR2 sequences are SNHLY and FYNNEI. The trim removed 11 bases at V and 5 bases at J, leaving 5 bases unmatched. This CDR3 reads CAGRTGNEKLFF. The CDR3 bases are TGTGCCGGCCGGACAGGCAATGAAAAACTGTTTTTT.

The genes are TRBV20-1 and TRBJ2-5; 10 bases align to TRBD1. Germline V gene sequence: CDR1 DFQATT, CDR2 SNEGSKA (reference sequence). V trimming: 2 bases; J trimming: 2 bases; junction bases outside the gene matches: 8. This CDR3 spans 16 amino acids. The CDR3 sequence is CSARQGWDRGQETQYF. In DNA, the CDR3 is TGCAGTGCTAGACAGGGGTGGGACAGGGGTCAAGAGACCCAGTACTTC.

The table lists this clonotype with a few counts. A read error may explain this, as a much larger clone is one base away. This chain joins TRBV10-3 and TRBJ2-6; D unresolved. Germline CDR1 reads ENHRY; CDR2 reads SYGVKD. The CDR3 runs to 14 residues. Between the trimmed V and J ends, which lost 3 bases and 0 bases, there was a span of 3 bases. The CDR3 DNA follows: TGTGCCATCAGTGACAGCTCTGGGGCCAACGTCCTGACTTTC. Encoded protein: CAISDSSGANVLTF.

The chain joins TRBV4-1 to TRBJ1-4, with D uncertain. Germline V gene data show CDR1 as MGHRA and CDR2 as YSYEKL. The CDR3 has 17 residues. The V end lost 3 bases, the J end lost 0 bases, and 14 bases lay between the germline ends. CDR3 sequence (DNA): TGCGCCAGCAGCCAGAGCCCCCAGACAACAACTAATGAAAAACTGTTTTTT. Translated, it gives CASSQSPQTTTNEKLFF.

This clonotype was recorded a few times. V gene TRBV20-1 combines with J gene TRBJ2-1, with TRBD2 identical over 8 bases. The germline V gene has CDR1 DFQATT and CDR2 SNEGSKA (reference sequence). CDR3 length: 15 residues. The ends lost 7 bases at V and 0 bases at J; junction bases unmatched: 8. The CDR3 DNA reads TGCAGTGGGCTGCGGGGGGTAAGCTCCTACAATGAGCAGTTCTTC. It yields the protein CSGLRGVSSYNEQFF.

This chain connects TRBV12-3 or TRBV12-4 to TRBJ2-5; D is ambiguous. There are 15 residues in the CDR3. The V end lost 4 bases, the J end lost 3 bases, and 15 bases lay between the germline ends. CDR3 protein: CASSYSGLGEETQYF. For the CDR3, the DNA is TGTGCCAGCAGTTACTCAGGTCTGGGTGAAGAGACCCAGTACTTC.

The J gene is TRBJ1-1, the V gene TRBV7-9, with D hard to call. V was pared by 5 bases and J by 0 bases, with 10 bases between. This CDR3 comprises 14 residues. From germline, CDR1 is SEHNR and CDR2 FQNEAQ (reference sequence). The CDR3 is CASSPNPLNTEAFF. The DNA for the CDR3 is TGTGCCAGCAGCCCTAACCCCTTGAACACTGAAGCTTTCTTT.

This clonotype was found many times. V is TRBV12-5 and J is TRBJ1-2, with 8 bases fitting TRBD1. The V and J ends lost 6 bases and 5 bases, in that order; junction bases with no gene match: 8. This CDR3 has 14 residues. CDR1 and CDR2 (germline): LGHNT, FRNRAP. The CDR3 loop reads CASGTGAAGYGYTF. The DNA of the CDR3 is TGTGCTAGTGGGACAGGGGCAGCAGGGTATGGCTACACCTTC.

In this sample, this clonotype turned up a few times. The V call is TRBV6-2 or TRBV6-3, the J call TRBJ2-1; TRBD1 matches at 8 bases. V gave up 7 bases and J gave up 8 bases; unmatched junction bases: 7. CDR1 and CDR2 (germline): MNHEY, SVGEGT. The CDR3 extends over 13 amino acids. As DNA, the CDR3 is TGTGCCAGCAAGGTGACAGGGGAAGATGAGCAGTTCTTC. As protein: CASKVTGEDEQFF.

Notes on this clonotype: The junction departs from the called germline gene at one end, perhaps through a read error. This chain joins TRBV7-9 and TRBJ2-7, with 10 positions matching TRBD1. Germline CDR1 SEHNR, CDR2 FQNEAQ (reference sequence). The CDR3 is 15 residues long. CDR3 nucleotide sequence: TGCGCCAGCAGCTTAGGGCGACAGGGGGCGGACGAGCAGTACTTC. Encoded protein: CASSLGRQGADEQYF.

J is TRBJ2-1 and V is TRBV10-1, with D possibly TRBD1 on 6 matching bases. Germline V gives CDR1 WNHNN, CDR2 SYGVQD (reference sequence). The CDR3 loop spans 15 amino acids. Deletions cut 8 bases from V and 9 bases from J, with 23 bases between. The CDR3 DNA is TGCGCCAGCGGCCCGATGGTTACAGGGTGGGGTGAGCAGTTCTTC. Protein product: CASGPMVTGWGEQFF.

The chain couples TRBV24-1 to TRBJ2-7; D perhaps matches TRBD2 (5 bases). V was clipped by 5 bases and J by 7 bases, with 17 bases between them. Germline V gives CDR1 KGHDR, CDR2 SFDVKD. The CDR3 length is 14 residues. CDR3 residues: CATSASGSYNEQYF. In DNA, the CDR3 is TGTGCCACCAGTGCCAGCGGTTCCTACAATGAGCAGTACTTC.